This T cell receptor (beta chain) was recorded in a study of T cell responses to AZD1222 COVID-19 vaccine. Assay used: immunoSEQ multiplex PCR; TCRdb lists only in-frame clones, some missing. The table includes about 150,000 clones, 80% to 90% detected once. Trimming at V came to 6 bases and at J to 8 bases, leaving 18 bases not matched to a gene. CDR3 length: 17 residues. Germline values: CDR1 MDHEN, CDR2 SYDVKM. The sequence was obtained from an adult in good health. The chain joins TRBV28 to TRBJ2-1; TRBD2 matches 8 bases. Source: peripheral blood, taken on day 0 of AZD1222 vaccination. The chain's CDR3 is CASSPLREAVANDEQFF. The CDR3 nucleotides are TGTGCCAGCAGCCCGCTGCGGGAGGCCGTTGCGAACGATGAGCAGTTCTTC.